Following are 30 T cell receptor beta chains from one sample sequenced in a study of T-cell reconstitution after alpha-beta-depleted transplantation in children. Unique molecular identifiers were built into the TCRbeta library. TCRdb called the PCR reads again in MiXCR, with one record for every CDR3 protein. The data show around 300,000 distinct CDR3 sequences, roughly 10% seen once. The source material was peripheral blood, sampled 180 days after TCRalphabeta/CD19-depleted stem cell transplant. The receptor set was obtained from a male patient aged 2 to 10 who had a stem cell transplant for chronic granulomatous disease, so the T cells may come from the graft donor.

This clonotype was observed many times. This chain links TRBV20-1 with TRBJ1-5; D gene unclear. V shed 1 base and J shed 2 bases, with 15 bases lying between them. Looked up from germline, CDR1 is DFQATT and CDR2 is SNEGSKA (reference sequence). This CDR3 has 16 amino acids. The DNA of the CDR3 is TGCAGTGCTAGAGGGAGGATCCAGGTAGGCAATCAGCCCCAGCATTTT. Protein product: CSARGRIQVGNQPQHF.

Note on this clonotype: One base away lies a much larger clone, so this may be a sequencing read error. The CDR3 region is CASSSASSDPIFIPFF. The CDR3 DNA is TGTGCCAGCAGCTCAGCGTCTAGCGATCCCATATTCATACCGTTCTTC. The chain is built from TRBV7-9 and TRBJ2-1; D perhaps matches TRBD2 (6 bases). CDR1 is SEHNR and CDR2 is FQNEAQ in the germline V gene (reference sequence). Trimming removed 4 bases at V and 15 bases at J, with 28 bases between. The CDR3 runs 16 residues.

This clonotype was recorded many times. The chain employs TRBV12-3 or TRBV12-4 and TRBJ2-6; TRBD1 matches at 10 bases. V was clipped by 2 bases and J by 4 bases; unmatched bases: 8. The CDR3 extends over 18 amino acids. CDR3 bases: TGTGCCAGCAGTTTAACCCGGGACAGGGGCTCGGGGGCCAACGTCCTGACTTTC. Protein: CASSLTRDRGSGANVLTF.

V and J are TRBV12-3 or TRBV12-4 and TRBJ1-2; D may be TRBD1 (5 bases). The CDR3 runs to 15 residues. V was trimmed by 3 bases and J by 7 bases, leaving 18 bases between them. The DNA for the CDR3 is TGTGCCAGCAGTTTCGGGGGTGAGGTTGGGGTTGGCTACACCTTC. Encoded protein: CASSFGGEVGVGYTF.

This clonotype was recorded many times. V and J are TRBV6-5 and TRBJ2-3; 8 bases line up with TRBD2. CDR1 is MNHEY and CDR2 is SVGAGI in the germline V gene. V dropped 5 bases and J dropped 5; count of bases not matched to a gene: 9. The CDR3 is made up of 15 amino acids. Here the CDR3 DNA reads TGTGCCAGCAGTCTACGGCGGGGGGCCGTAGATACGCAGTATTTT. Its protein product is CASSLRRGAVDTQYF.

This clonotype showed up many times. The CDR3: CASIKRGGGTDTQYF. CDR3 DNA sequence: TGTGCCAGCATCAAACGGGGCGGGGGCACAGATACGCAGTATTTT. The chain carries TRBV6-1 and TRBJ2-3, with D maybe TRBD2 (6 bases). Germline CDR1 reads MNHNS; CDR2 reads SASEGT. The CDR3 is made up of 15 amino acids. V was cut by 7 bases and J by 1 base, with 15 bases left in between.

This clonotype has a count of ten or more. The chain employs TRBV4-3 and TRBJ2-3; TRBD2 aligns across 9 bases. Losses at the gene ends were 1 base for V and 4 bases for J; bases not matched to a gene: 3. CDR3 length: 15 residues. Per germline, CDR1 LGHNA and CDR2 YSLEER. In DNA, the CDR3 is TGCGCCAGCAGCCAAGTAGCGGGGGTCCCAGATACGCAGTATTTT. It encodes CASSQVAGVPDTQYF.

This clonotype was recorded at least ten times. The chain recombines TRBV4-3 with TRBJ2-2; tentatively, D is TRBD2 (5 bases). Trimming took off 1 base at V and 0 bases at J, with 9 bases between the two ends. From germline, CDR1 is LGHNA and CDR2 YSLEER. The CDR3 is 16 residues long. CDR3 DNA: TGCGCCAGCAGCCAAGGGACCGGGGCGAACACCGGGGAGCTGTTTTTT. This codes for CASSQGTGANTGELFF.

This clonotype was detected many times. The J gene is TRBJ2-3, the V gene TRBV20-1; 10 nucleotides match TRBD2. The trim removed 6 bases at V and 6 bases at J, leaving 12 bases unmatched. This CDR3 region has 15 residues. Germline lookup yields CDR1 DFQATT and CDR2 SNEGSKA (reference sequence). DNA of the CDR3: TGCAGTGCCCGTAATAGCGGGGGGCCTTTCGATACGCAGTATTTT. It is translated as CSARNSGGPFDTQYF.

Many counts were recorded for this clonotype. This chain uses TRBV5-5 with TRBJ1-1; D not resolved. Between the trimmed V and J ends, which lost 1 base and 0 bases, there was a span of 7 bases. From germline, CDR1 is SGHKS and CDR2 YYEKEE (reference sequence). The CDR3 spans 14 residues. CDR3 loop: CASSLLVLNTEAFF. The CDR3 DNA follows: TGTGCCAGCAGCTTGTTAGTCTTGAACACTGAAGCTTTCTTT.

This clonotype was found many times. V gene TRBV28 combines with J gene TRBJ2-7, with D possibly matching TRBD1 (6 bases). The CDR3 runs to 15 residues. V gave up 7 bases and J gave up 6 bases, with 22 bases separating them. In germline, CDR1 is MDHEN, CDR2 SYDVKM. The CDR3, as DNA: TGTGCCAGCACCCCTACCGGGACATTTTCAGGCGAGCAGTACTTC. As protein: CASTPTGTFSGEQYF.

This clonotype was recorded many times. The rearrangement links TRBV4-2 to TRBJ2-7; D remains ambiguous. This CDR3 has 14 residues. V lost 0 bases to trimming and J lost 2 bases, with 8 bases between them. Looked up from germline, CDR1 is LGHNA and CDR2 is YNFKEQ. The CDR3 DNA follows: TGTGCCAGCAGCCAAGACGGCCAGCCCTACGAGCAGTACTTC. It translates to CASSQDGQPYEQYF.

V usage is TRBV12-3 or TRBV12-4 and J usage is TRBJ1-5, with unresolved D. The CDR3 covers 16 residues. V gave up 3 bases and J gave up 2 bases, with 14 bases separating them. The CDR3 spells CASSFLGNKGNQPQHF. CDR3 nucleotide sequence: TGTGCCAGCAGTTTTCTTGGGAATAAGGGCAATCAGCCCCAGCATTTT.

There are many counts of this clonotype. The chain couples TRBV7-2 to TRBJ1-2, with D unresolved. This CDR3 region has 12 residues. V was clipped by 5 bases and J by 8 bases, with 12 bases between them. Germline loops: CDR1 SGHTA, CDR2 FQGNSA. CDR3 sequence reads: CASSPRTTGYTF. CDR3 coding DNA: TGTGCCAGCAGCCCCCGGACTACGGGCTACACCTTC.

This clonotype occurred a few times. The chain employs TRBV10-1 and TRBJ2-7; 8 nucleotides match TRBD2. J lost 4 bases, V lost 9 bases, and 8 bases had no gene match. Germline CDR1 WNHNN, CDR2 SYGVQD (reference sequence). There are 13 residues in the CDR3. CDR3 loop: CASPGRAGYEQYF. For the CDR3, the DNA is TGCGCCAGTCCCGGGAGGGCCGGATACGAGCAGTACTTC.

In this sample, this clonotype turned up many times. The genes are TRBV20-1 and TRBJ2-7; 9 nucleotides align to TRBD2. Germline values: CDR1 DFQATT, CDR2 SNEGSKA (reference sequence). This CDR3 has 13 residues. The trim removed 4 bases at V and 1 base at J, leaving 2 bases unmatched. CDR3 region: CSAMLAGSYEQYF. DNA of the CDR3: TGCAGTGCTATGCTAGCGGGGTCCTACGAGCAGTACTTC.

On this clonotype: A clone one base away is much larger, so this may be a read error. The chain recombines TRBV29-1 with TRBJ2-1; no clear D. CDR3 length equals 10 residues. In germline, CDR1 is SQVTM, CDR2 ANQGSEA. CDR3 sequence (DNA): TGCAGCGTTGAGGGTGATGAGCAGTCCTTC. This encodes CSVEGDEQSF.

This clonotype was counted ten times or more. The chain employs TRBV5-6 and TRBJ2-3; perhaps TRBD1 as D (5 bases). The germline CDR1 and CDR2 sequences are SGHDT and YYEEEE. The CDR3 loop spans 15 amino acids. Trimming removed 0 bases at V and 2 bases at J, with 10 bases between. The CDR3, as DNA: TGTGCCAGCAGCTTGGACAGGATTACCACAGATACGCAGTATTTT. Translated, it gives CASSLDRITTDTQYF.

This clonotype was seen many times. V and J are TRBV4-3 and TRBJ2-5, with D possibly TRBD1 on 5 matching bases. CDR1 is LGHNA and CDR2 is YSLEER in the germline V gene. V was cut by 3 bases and J by 10 bases, with 15 bases left in between. CDR3 length equals 13 residues. The CDR3 loop is CASSQDRTRVQYF. The CDR3 region has the DNA TGCGCCAGCAGCCAGGACCGGACAAGGGTCCAGTACTTC.

This clonotype has at least ten counts. The chain joins TRBV10-3 to TRBJ2-7; D is unclear. Germline V CDR1 and CDR2: ENHRY, SYGVKD. Trimming shortened V by 3 bases and J by 5 bases, and 17 bases separated the two germline ends. This CDR3 spans 15 amino acids. The CDR3 here is CAISDPGRAKDEQYF. DNA of the CDR3: TGTGCCATCAGTGATCCCGGACGGGCAAAAGACGAGCAGTACTTC.

This clonotype was observed a handful of times. V gene TRBV30 combines with J gene TRBJ2-2; D is possibly TRBD1 (6 bases). The CDR3 has 12 residues. Per the germline V gene, CDR1 is GTSNPN and CDR2 is SVGIG (reference sequence). V was clipped by 4 bases and J by 6 bases, with 9 bases between them. The CDR3 DNA reads TGTGCCTGGAATCAGGGGTCCGGGGAGCTGTTTTTT. Translating gives CAWNQGSGELFF.

In regard to this clonotype: This clone may be a read error of a much larger clone one base away. This chain connects TRBV7-9 to TRBJ2-3; TRBD1 matches at 7 bases. Germline CDR1 is SEHNR and CDR2 is FQNEAQ (reference sequence). CDR3 size: 14 residues. The CDR3 spells CASTSETGSDTHYF. As DNA, the CDR3 is TGTGCCAGCACCTCTGAGACAGGGTCAGATACGCATTATTTT.

Many counts were recorded for this clonotype. The J gene is TRBJ2-1, the V gene TRBV15; 15 nucleotides agree with TRBD2. With 5 bases clipped from V and 10 bases from J, the junction kept 6 bases outside the gene matches. This CDR3 has 15 amino acids. CDR1 and CDR2 (germline): LNHNV, YYDKDF (reference sequence). The CDR3 sequence: CATSPGLAGGKEQFF. The DNA for the CDR3 is TGTGCCACCAGCCCGGGACTAGCGGGAGGCAAAGAGCAGTTCTTC. Full variable domain (missing parts from reference TRBV15 and TRBJ2-1): DAMVIQNPRYQVTQFGKPVTLSCSQTLNHNVMYWYQQKSSQAPKLLFHYYDKDFNNEADTPDNFQSRRPNTSFCFLDIRSPGLGDTAMYLCATSPGLAGGKEQFFGPGTRLTVL.

This clonotype was counted at least ten times. V is TRBV18 and J is TRBJ2-5, with D unresolved. Trimming took 3 bases from V and 5 from J, leaving 10 bases between them. Looked up from germline, CDR1 is KGHSH and CDR2 is LQKENI. The CDR3 runs to 13 residues. CDR3 amino acids: CASSPGSKETQYF. As DNA, the CDR3 is TGTGCCAGCTCACCGGGCAGTAAGGAGACCCAGTACTTC.

Concerning this clonotype: A much bigger clone sits one base away, suggesting this may be a read error. The rearrangement links TRBV7-3 to TRBJ2-7; the D is unclear. The V end was cut by 8 bases, the J end by 3 bases, with 14 bases between. The CDR3 is made up of 13 amino acids. Germline CDR1 is SGHTA and CDR2 is FQGTGA. In DNA, the CDR3 is TGTGCCAGCGGTTTTGGGGTGGGCTACGAGCAGTACTTC. This translates into CASGFGVGYEQYF.

The sample holds many counts of this clonotype. The chain uses TRBV6-1 and TRBJ2-3, with D possibly matching TRBD1 (6 bases). The germline V gene has CDR1 MNHNS and CDR2 SASEGT. The CDR3 runs 14 residues. The V end lost 11 bases, the J end lost 1 base, and 16 bases lay between the germline ends. CDR3 bases: TGTGCCTCCCAAGGGGGACACCGCACAGATACGCAGTATTTT. It yields the protein CASQGGHRTDTQYF.

The table lists this clonotype with many counts. The V gene is TRBV29-1, the J gene TRBJ2-3; 10 bases are a match to TRBD1. The CDR3 totals 18 residues. Trimming took 4 bases from V and 2 from J; bases not matched to a gene: 15. Germline CDR1 SQVTM, CDR2 ANQGSEA. The CDR3 region has the DNA TGCAGCGTTGGAGCGTCCGAAAAGGGACAGGGGTTCACAGATACGCAGTATTTT. It specifies CSVGASEKGQGFTDTQYF.

This clonotype was picked up many times. V is TRBV19 and J is TRBJ1-4, with a possible D match to TRBD1 (6 bases). V gave up 9 bases and J gave up 6 bases, with 17 bases separating them. The CDR3 has 14 amino acids. Looked up from germline, CDR1 is LNHDA and CDR2 is SQIVND (reference sequence). CDR3 region: CASRTVGAHEKLFF. The CDR3 region has the DNA TGTGCCAGCCGGACCGTGGGGGCACATGAAAAACTGTTTTTT.

This clonotype was recorded many times. The chain is built from TRBV5-1 and TRBJ2-7; 8 nucleotides agree with TRBD1. This CDR3 has 13 amino acids. CDR1 is SGHRS, CDR2 YFSETQ, per germline. J was trimmed by 4 bases and V by 1 base; bases with no gene match: 1. CDR3 sequence reads: CASSLWTGYEQYF. CDR3 bases: TGCGCCAGCAGCTTGTGGACAGGGTACGAGCAGTACTTC.

This clonotype was seen repeatedly, ten times or more. This chain links TRBV20-1 with TRBJ1-3; D is ambiguous. The CDR3 has 14 amino acids. The V end lost 2 bases, the J end lost 1 base, and 9 bases lay between the germline ends. CDR1 is DFQATT and CDR2 is SNEGSKA in the germline V gene (reference sequence). CDR3 DNA sequence: TGCAGTGCTAGACCCGGGGAATCTGGAAACACCATATATTTT. Translated: CSARPGESGNTIYF.